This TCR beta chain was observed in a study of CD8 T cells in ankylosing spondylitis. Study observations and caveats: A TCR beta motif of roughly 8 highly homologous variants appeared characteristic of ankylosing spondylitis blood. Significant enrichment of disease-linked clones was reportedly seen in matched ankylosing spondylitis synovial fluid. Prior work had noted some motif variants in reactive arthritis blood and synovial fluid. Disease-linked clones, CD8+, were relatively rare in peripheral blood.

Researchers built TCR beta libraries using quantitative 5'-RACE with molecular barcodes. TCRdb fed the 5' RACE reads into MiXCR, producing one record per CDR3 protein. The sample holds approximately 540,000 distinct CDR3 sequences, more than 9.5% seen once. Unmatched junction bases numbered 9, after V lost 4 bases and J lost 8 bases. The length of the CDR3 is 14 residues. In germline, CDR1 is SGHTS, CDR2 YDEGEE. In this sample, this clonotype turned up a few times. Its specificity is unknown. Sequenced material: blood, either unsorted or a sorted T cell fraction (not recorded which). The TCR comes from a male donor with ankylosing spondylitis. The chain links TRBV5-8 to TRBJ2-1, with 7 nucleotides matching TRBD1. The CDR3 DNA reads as TGTGCCAGCAGCAACTGGGGACAGAACCATGAGCAGTTCTTC. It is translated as CASSNWGQNHEQFF.